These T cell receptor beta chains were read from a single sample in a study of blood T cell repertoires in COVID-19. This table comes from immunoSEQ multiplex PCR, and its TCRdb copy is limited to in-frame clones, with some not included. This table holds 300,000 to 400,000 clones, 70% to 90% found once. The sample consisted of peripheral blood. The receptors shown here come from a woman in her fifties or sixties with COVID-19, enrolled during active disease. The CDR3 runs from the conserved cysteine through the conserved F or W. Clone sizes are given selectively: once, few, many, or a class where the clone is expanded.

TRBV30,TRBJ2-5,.,CAWGRGTGGGTQYF
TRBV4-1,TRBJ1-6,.,CASSPGNSPLHF
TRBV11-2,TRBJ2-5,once,CASSLNPSGAQETQYF
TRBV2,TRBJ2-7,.,CASSPGQSYEQYF
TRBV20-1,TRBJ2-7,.,CSPGTVHEQYF
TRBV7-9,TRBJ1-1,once,CASSWRTAKAFF
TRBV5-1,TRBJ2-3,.,CASSLDSGVTDTQYF
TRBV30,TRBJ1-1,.,CAWDSRMNTEAFF
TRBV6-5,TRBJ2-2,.,CASSRGVNTGELFF
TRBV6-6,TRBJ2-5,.,CASSYGGETQYF
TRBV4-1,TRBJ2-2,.,CASSLGRNTGELFF
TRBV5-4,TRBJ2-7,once,CASSRTTGEQYF
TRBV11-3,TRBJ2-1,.,CASSPNRDNNEQFF
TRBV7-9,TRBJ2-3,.,CASILSGVTDTQYF
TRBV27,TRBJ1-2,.,CASSSLTGPYGYTF
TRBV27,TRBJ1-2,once,CASRGRMTANYGYTF